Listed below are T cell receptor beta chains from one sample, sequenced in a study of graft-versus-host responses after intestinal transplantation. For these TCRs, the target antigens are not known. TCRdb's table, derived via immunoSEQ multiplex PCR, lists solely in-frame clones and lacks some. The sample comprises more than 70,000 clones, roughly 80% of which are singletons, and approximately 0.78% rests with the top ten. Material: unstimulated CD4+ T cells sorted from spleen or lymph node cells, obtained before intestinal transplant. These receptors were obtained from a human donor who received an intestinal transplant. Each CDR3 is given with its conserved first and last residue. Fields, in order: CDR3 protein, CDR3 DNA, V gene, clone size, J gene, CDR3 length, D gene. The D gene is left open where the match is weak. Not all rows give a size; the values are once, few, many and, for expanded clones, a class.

CDR3 protein: CAGSPGRNQPQHF
CDR3 DNA: TGTGCCGGGAGCCCGGGCCGGAATCAGCCCCAGCATTTT
V gene: TRBV19
clone size: few
J gene: TRBJ1-5
CDR3 length: 13
D gene: -

CDR3 protein: CASSVGLGGDYLYNEQFF
CDR3 DNA: TGTGCCAGCAGCGTAGGGCTAGGGGGGGACTACCTTTACAATGAGCAGTTCTTC
V gene: TRBV9
clone size: few
J gene: TRBJ2-1
CDR3 length: 18
D gene: -

CDR3 protein: CASSSPGVKKQYF
CDR3 DNA: TGTGCCAGCAGCTCCCCCGGGGTCAAGAAGCAGTACTTC
V gene: TRBV5-6
clone size: -
J gene: TRBJ2-7
CDR3 length: 13
D gene: -

CDR3 protein: CASSEPPGEAFF
CDR3 DNA: TGTGCCAGCAGTGAACCGCCAGGAGAAGCTTTCTTT
V gene: TRBV6-1
clone size: -
J gene: TRBJ1-1
CDR3 length: 12
D gene: -

CDR3 protein: CASSRDRASADTQYF
CDR3 DNA: TGTGCCAGCAGCCGAGACAGGGCGAGTGCAGATACGCAGTATTTT
V gene: TRBV4-2
clone size: -
J gene: TRBJ2-3
CDR3 length: 15
D gene: TRBD1

CDR3 protein: CSVANLAGGVAEQFF
CDR3 DNA: TGCAGCGTTGCAAATCTAGCGGGAGGGGTGGCTGAGCAGTTCTTC
V gene: TRBV29-1
clone size: -
J gene: TRBJ2-1
CDR3 length: 15
D gene: TRBD2

CDR3 protein: CASRPPTAGRGEQYF
CDR3 DNA: TGTGCCAGCAGACCCCCCACGGCCGGGAGAGGCGAGCAGTACTTC
V gene: TRBV6-5
clone size: -
J gene: TRBJ2-7
CDR3 length: 15
D gene: -

CDR3 protein: CASSSGTSGRLLNF
CDR3 DNA: TGTGCCAGCAGTTCCGGGACTAGCGGACGACTATTGAACTTC
V gene: TRBV28
clone size: -
J gene: TRBJ2-7
CDR3 length: 14
D gene: TRBD2

CDR3 protein: CASSPPGLAGGNEQFF
CDR3 DNA: TGTGCCAGCAGTCCCCCGGGACTAGCGGGAGGGAATGAGCAGTTCTTC
V gene: TRBV28
clone size: -
J gene: TRBJ2-1
CDR3 length: 16
D gene: TRBD2

CDR3 protein: CASSPDRPNTGELFF
CDR3 DNA: TGCGCCAGCAGCCCGGACAGGCCGAACACCGGGGAGCTGTTTTTT
V gene: TRBV5-1
clone size: -
J gene: TRBJ2-2
CDR3 length: 15
D gene: TRBD1

CDR3 protein: CASSLGNGLRNEKLFF
CDR3 DNA: TGTGCCAGCAGCTTAGGAAACGGACTGCGCAATGAAAAACTGTTTTTT
V gene: TRBV7-9
clone size: -
J gene: TRBJ1-4
CDR3 length: 16
D gene: -

CDR3 protein: CASSLEQGPFYGYTF
CDR3 DNA: TGTGCCAGCAGCTTAGAACAGGGACCGTTCTATGGCTACACCTTC
V gene: TRBV11-3
clone size: -
J gene: TRBJ1-2
CDR3 length: 15
D gene: -

CDR3 protein: CASGGTGAISGNTIYF
CDR3 DNA: TGTGCCAGCGGCGGAACAGGAGCCATCTCTGGAAACACCATATATTTT
V gene: TRBV28
clone size: -
J gene: TRBJ1-3
CDR3 length: 16
D gene: -

CDR3 protein: CASSLRGSGNTIYF
CDR3 DNA: TGTGCCAGCAGCCTGAGGGGGTCTGGAAACACCATATATTTT
V gene: TRBV27
clone size: -
J gene: TRBJ1-3
CDR3 length: 14
D gene: -

CDR3 protein: CASSRARSSYEQYF
CDR3 DNA: TGTGCCAGCAGCAGGGCGCGCAGCTCCTACGAGCAGTACTTC
V gene: TRBV6-1
clone size: few
J gene: TRBJ2-7
CDR3 length: 14
D gene: -

CDR3 protein: CASSLVQGYSPLHF
CDR3 DNA: TGTGCCAGCAGCTTAGTACAGGGGTATTCACCCCTCCACTTT
V gene: TRBV5-6
clone size: -
J gene: TRBJ1-6
CDR3 length: 14
D gene: TRBD1

CDR3 protein: CASSLALAREQYF
CDR3 DNA: TGTGCCAGCAGCTTAGCGCTAGCGAGAGAGCAGTACTTC
V gene: TRBV7-6
clone size: -
J gene: TRBJ2-7
CDR3 length: 13
D gene: -

CDR3 protein: CASSSGLGTDTQYF
CDR3 DNA: TGTGCCAGCAGCTCGGGACTAGGCACAGATACGCAGTATTTT
V gene: TRBV7-3
clone size: -
J gene: TRBJ2-3
CDR3 length: 14
D gene: TRBD2

CDR3 protein: CASSNSRGYYEQYF
CDR3 DNA: TGTGCCAGCAGTAATTCCAGGGGCTACTACGAGCAGTACTTC
V gene: TRBV27
clone size: -
J gene: TRBJ2-7
CDR3 length: 14
D gene: -

CDR3 protein: CATSGGAGEVGKLFF
CDR3 DNA: TGTGCCACCAGCGGGGGGGCAGGGGAAGTGGGAAAACTGTTTTTT
V gene: TRBV15
clone size: -
J gene: TRBJ1-4
CDR3 length: 15
D gene: -

CDR3 protein: CASSTDLNTEAFF
CDR3 DNA: TGTGCCAGCAGCACGGACTTGAACACTGAAGCTTTCTTT
V gene: TRBV7-7
clone size: -
J gene: TRBJ1-1
CDR3 length: 13
D gene: -

CDR3 protein: CAISELESYEQYF
CDR3 DNA: TGTGCCATCAGTGAACTAGAATCCTACGAGCAGTACTTC
V gene: TRBV10-3
clone size: -
J gene: TRBJ2-7
CDR3 length: 13
D gene: -

CDR3 protein: CASSSIGGGTFSGSTEAFF
CDR3 DNA: TGTGCCAGTAGTAGTATAGGGGGGGGGACATTTTCTGGCAGCACTGAAGCTTTCTTT
V gene: TRBV19
clone size: -
J gene: TRBJ1-1
CDR3 length: 19
D gene: -

CDR3 protein: CASTRQPTDTQYF
CDR3 DNA: TGTGCCAGCACTCGACAGCCCACAGATACGCAGTATTTT
V gene: TRBV6-1
clone size: -
J gene: TRBJ2-3
CDR3 length: 13
D gene: -

CDR3 protein: CASSEDTETQYF
CDR3 DNA: TGTGCCAGCAGCGAAGACACGGAGACCCAGTACTTC
V gene: TRBV7-2
clone size: once
J gene: TRBJ2-5
CDR3 length: 12
D gene: -

CDR3 protein: CSVVGQGLYNEQFF
CDR3 DNA: TGCAGCGTTGTGGGCCAGGGCCTCTACAATGAGCAGTTCTTC
V gene: TRBV29-1
clone size: -
J gene: TRBJ2-1
CDR3 length: 14
D gene: -

CDR3 protein: CASSLGGSNTGELFF
CDR3 DNA: TGTGCCAGCAGCTTAGGCGGATCGAACACCGGGGAGCTGTTTTTT
V gene: TRBV7-9
clone size: -
J gene: TRBJ2-2
CDR3 length: 15
D gene: -

CDR3 protein: CASTGGSPFGEQFF
CDR3 DNA: TGTGCCAGTACGGGCGGGAGTCCATTCGGTGAGCAGTTCTTC
V gene: TRBV2
clone size: -
J gene: TRBJ2-1
CDR3 length: 14
D gene: TRBD2

CDR3 protein: CAISETRDYVVDEQFF
CDR3 DNA: TGTGCCATCAGTGAGACCCGGGATTACGTCGTGGATGAGCAGTTCTTC
V gene: TRBV10-3
clone size: -
J gene: TRBJ2-1
CDR3 length: 16
D gene: -

CDR3 protein: CASSVTSGTASYNEQFF
CDR3 DNA: TGTGCCAGCAGCGTCACTTCCGGGACAGCTTCCTACAATGAGCAGTTCTTC
V gene: TRBV9
clone size: -
J gene: TRBJ2-1
CDR3 length: 17
D gene: TRBD1

CDR3 protein: CATRHRYQPQHF
CDR3 DNA: TGTGCCACCCGGCACAGGTATCAGCCCCAGCATTTT
V gene: TRBV19
clone size: -
J gene: TRBJ1-5
CDR3 length: 12
D gene: -

CDR3 protein: CASSLTSGTYNEQFF
CDR3 DNA: TGTGCCAGCAGCCTGACTAGCGGGACCTACAATGAGCAGTTCTTC
V gene: TRBV7-2
clone size: -
J gene: TRBJ2-1
CDR3 length: 15
D gene: TRBD2

CDR3 protein: CASSPRGQRNTGELFF
CDR3 DNA: TGTGCCAGTAGCCCCCGGGGACAGAGAAACACCGGGGAGCTGTTTTTT
V gene: TRBV19
clone size: -
J gene: TRBJ2-2
CDR3 length: 16
D gene: TRBD1

CDR3 protein: CASRRGLAGDTQYF
CDR3 DNA: TGTGCCAGCAGGAGGGGACTAGCGGGGGATACGCAGTATTTT
V gene: TRBV6-1
clone size: -
J gene: TRBJ2-3
CDR3 length: 14
D gene: TRBD2

CDR3 protein: CASRQGQFSNQPQHF
CDR3 DNA: TGTGCCAGCCGCCAAGGGCAGTTTAGCAATCAGCCCCAGCATTTT
V gene: TRBV14
clone size: once
J gene: TRBJ1-5
CDR3 length: 15
D gene: -

CDR3 protein: CASSHSGTASYNEQFF
CDR3 DNA: TGTGCCAGCTCACACTCCGGGACAGCCTCCTACAATGAGCAGTTCTTC
V gene: TRBV18
clone size: -
J gene: TRBJ2-1
CDR3 length: 16
D gene: TRBD1

CDR3 protein: CASGTRNNEQFF
CDR3 DNA: TGTGCCAGCGGGACTAGAAACAATGAGCAGTTCTTC
V gene: TRBV6-1
clone size: -
J gene: TRBJ2-1
CDR3 length: 12
D gene: TRBD2

CDR3 protein: CASSQTRDTQETQYF
CDR3 DNA: TGTGCCAGCAGCCAAACCCGGGACACTCAAGAGACCCAGTACTTC
V gene: TRBV28
clone size: few
J gene: TRBJ2-5
CDR3 length: 15
D gene: -

CDR3 protein: CASSLAQVYGYTF
CDR3 DNA: TGCGCCAGCAGCTTGGCTCAGGTCTATGGCTACACCTTC
V gene: TRBV5-1
clone size: few
J gene: TRBJ1-2
CDR3 length: 13
D gene: -

CDR3 protein: CASSSSGGAWEEQFF
CDR3 DNA: TGTGCCAGCAGCTCTAGCGGGGGGGCCTGGGAAGAGCAGTTCTTC
V gene: TRBV7-2
clone size: -
J gene: TRBJ2-1
CDR3 length: 15
D gene: TRBD2

CDR3 protein: CASSWRTGGVYNEQFF
CDR3 DNA: TGTGCCAGCAGCTGGAGGACAGGGGGAGTCTACAATGAGCAGTTCTTC
V gene: TRBV7-2
clone size: few
J gene: TRBJ2-1
CDR3 length: 16
D gene: TRBD1

CDR3 protein: CAWGGSVGGPGNTIYF
CDR3 DNA: TGTGCCTGGGGTGGTTCAGTGGGAGGCCCTGGAAACACCATATATTTT
V gene: TRBV30
clone size: -
J gene: TRBJ1-3
CDR3 length: 16
D gene: -

CDR3 protein: CASSLTGGETQYF
CDR3 DNA: TGTGCCAGCAGCTTGACAGGAGGGGAGACCCAGTACTTC
V gene: TRBV5-4
clone size: -
J gene: TRBJ2-5
CDR3 length: 13
D gene: -

CDR3 protein: CATKPLAGVPDEQFF
CDR3 DNA: TGTGCCACTAAGCCCCTAGCGGGAGTTCCCGATGAGCAGTTCTTC
V gene: TRBV15
clone size: -
J gene: TRBJ2-1
CDR3 length: 15
D gene: TRBD2

CDR3 protein: CAIKGGSPDTQYF
CDR3 DNA: TGTGCCATCAAGGGGGGGTCACCAGATACGCAGTATTTT
V gene: TRBV10-3
clone size: -
J gene: TRBJ2-3
CDR3 length: 13
D gene: -

CDR3 protein: CASSLLGLADYEQYF
CDR3 DNA: TGCGCCAGCAGCCTGCTGGGACTAGCGGACTACGAGCAGTACTTC
V gene: TRBV5-1
clone size: -
J gene: TRBJ2-7
CDR3 length: 15
D gene: TRBD2

CDR3 protein: CASREVATNEKLFF
CDR3 DNA: TGTGCCAGCCGGGAGGTGGCAACTAATGAAAAACTGTTTTTT
V gene: TRBV19
clone size: once
J gene: TRBJ1-4
CDR3 length: 14
D gene: -